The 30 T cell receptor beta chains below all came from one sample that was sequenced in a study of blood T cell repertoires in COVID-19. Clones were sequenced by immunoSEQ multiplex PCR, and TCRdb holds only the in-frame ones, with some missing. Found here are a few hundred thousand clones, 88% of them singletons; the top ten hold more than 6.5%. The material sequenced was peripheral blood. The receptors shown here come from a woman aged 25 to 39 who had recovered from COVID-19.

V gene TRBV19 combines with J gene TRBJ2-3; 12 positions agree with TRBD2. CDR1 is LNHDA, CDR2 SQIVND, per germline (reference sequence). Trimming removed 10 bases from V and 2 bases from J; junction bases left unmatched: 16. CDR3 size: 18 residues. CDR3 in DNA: TGTGCCACTGCATTCTCCGTACTAGCGGGGGGAACCACAGATACGCAGTATTTT. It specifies CATAFSVLAGGTTDTQYF.

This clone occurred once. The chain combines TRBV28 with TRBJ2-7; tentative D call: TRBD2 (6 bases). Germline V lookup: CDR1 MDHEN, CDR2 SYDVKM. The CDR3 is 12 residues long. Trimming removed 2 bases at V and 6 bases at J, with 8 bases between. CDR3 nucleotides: TGTGCCAGCAGTTTAGGAGGGACCGAGCAGTACTTC. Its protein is CASSLGGTEQYF.

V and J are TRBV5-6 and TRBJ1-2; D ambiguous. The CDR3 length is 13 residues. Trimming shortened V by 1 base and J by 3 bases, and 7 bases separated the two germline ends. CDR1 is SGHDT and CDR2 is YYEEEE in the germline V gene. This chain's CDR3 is CASSLSGDYGYTF. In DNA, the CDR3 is TGTGCCAGCAGCTTGTCAGGTGACTATGGCTACACCTTC.

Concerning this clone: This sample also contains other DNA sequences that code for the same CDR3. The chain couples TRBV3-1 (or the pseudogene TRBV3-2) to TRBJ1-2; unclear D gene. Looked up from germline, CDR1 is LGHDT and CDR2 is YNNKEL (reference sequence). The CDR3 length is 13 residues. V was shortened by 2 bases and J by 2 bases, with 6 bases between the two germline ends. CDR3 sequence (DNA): TGTGCCAGCAGCCAAAGAGGGAACTATGGCTACACCTTC. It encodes CASSQRGNYGYTF.

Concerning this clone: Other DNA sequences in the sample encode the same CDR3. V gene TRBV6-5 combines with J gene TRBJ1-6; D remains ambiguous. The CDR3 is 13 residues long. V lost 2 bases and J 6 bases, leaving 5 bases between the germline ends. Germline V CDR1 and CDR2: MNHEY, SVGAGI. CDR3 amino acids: CASSYGPNSPLHF. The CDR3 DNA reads TGTGCCAGCAGTTACGGGCCTAATTCACCCCTCCACTTT.

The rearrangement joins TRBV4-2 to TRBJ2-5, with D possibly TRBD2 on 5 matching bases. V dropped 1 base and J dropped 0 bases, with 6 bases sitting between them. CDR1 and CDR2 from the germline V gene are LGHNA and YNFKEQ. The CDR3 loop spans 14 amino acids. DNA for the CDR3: TGTGCCAGCAGCCAAGCGACTAACCAAGAGACCCAGTACTTC. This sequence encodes CASSQATNQETQYF.

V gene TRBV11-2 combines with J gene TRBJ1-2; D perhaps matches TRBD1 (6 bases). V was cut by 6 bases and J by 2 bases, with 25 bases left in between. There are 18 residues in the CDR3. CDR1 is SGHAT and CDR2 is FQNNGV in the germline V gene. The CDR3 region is CASSQLVARRDMNYGYTF. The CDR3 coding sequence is TGTGCCAGCAGTCAGTTGGTGGCGCGAAGGGACATGAACTATGGCTACACCTTC.

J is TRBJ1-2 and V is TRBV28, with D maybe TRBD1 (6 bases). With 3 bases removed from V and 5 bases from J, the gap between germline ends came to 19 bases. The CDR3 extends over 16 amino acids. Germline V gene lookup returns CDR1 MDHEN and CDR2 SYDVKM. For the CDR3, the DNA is TGTGCCAGCAGTTTCCAAAGCAGGGGCGCCCGATATGGCTACACCTTC. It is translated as CASSFQSRGARYGYTF.

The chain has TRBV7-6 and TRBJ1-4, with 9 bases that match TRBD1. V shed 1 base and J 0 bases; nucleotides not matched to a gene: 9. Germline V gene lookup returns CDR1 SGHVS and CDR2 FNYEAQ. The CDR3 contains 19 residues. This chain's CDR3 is CASSLEGQGASATNEKLFF. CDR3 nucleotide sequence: TGTGCCAGCAGCTTAGAGGGACAGGGAGCCTCAGCAACTAATGAAAAACTGTTTTTT.

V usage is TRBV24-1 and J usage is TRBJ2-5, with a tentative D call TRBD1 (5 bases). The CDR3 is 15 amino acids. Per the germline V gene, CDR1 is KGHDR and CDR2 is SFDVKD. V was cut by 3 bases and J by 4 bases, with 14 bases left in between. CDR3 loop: CATSDSTGRVETQYF. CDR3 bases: TGTGCCACCAGTGATAGCACAGGACGGGTAGAGACCCAGTACTTC.

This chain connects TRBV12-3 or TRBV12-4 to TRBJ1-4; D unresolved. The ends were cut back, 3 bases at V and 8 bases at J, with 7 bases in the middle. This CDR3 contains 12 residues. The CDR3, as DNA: TGTGCCAGCAGTTTGGGCCCAGAAAAACTGTTTTTT. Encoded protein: CASSLGPEKLFF.

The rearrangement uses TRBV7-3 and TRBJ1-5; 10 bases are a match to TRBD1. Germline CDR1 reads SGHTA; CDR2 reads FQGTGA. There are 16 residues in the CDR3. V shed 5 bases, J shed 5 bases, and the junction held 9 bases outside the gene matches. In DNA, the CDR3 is TGTGCCAGCAGCCCTCCTTACGGGACAGGGGATCAGCCCCAGCATTTT. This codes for CASSPPYGTGDQPQHF.

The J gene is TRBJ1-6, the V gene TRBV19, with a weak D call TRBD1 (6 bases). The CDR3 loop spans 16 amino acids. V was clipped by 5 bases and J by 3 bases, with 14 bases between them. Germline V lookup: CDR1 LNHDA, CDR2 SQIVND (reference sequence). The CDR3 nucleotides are TGTGCCAGTAGTCCAGACACAGGGAACTATAATTCACCCCTCCACTTT. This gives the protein CASSPDTGNYNSPLHF.

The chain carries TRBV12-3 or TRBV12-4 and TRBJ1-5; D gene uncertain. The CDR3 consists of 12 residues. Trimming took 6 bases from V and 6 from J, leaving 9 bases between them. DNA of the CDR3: TGTGCCAGCAGCTCACGGGTTCAGCCCCAGCATTTT. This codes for CASSSRVQPQHF.

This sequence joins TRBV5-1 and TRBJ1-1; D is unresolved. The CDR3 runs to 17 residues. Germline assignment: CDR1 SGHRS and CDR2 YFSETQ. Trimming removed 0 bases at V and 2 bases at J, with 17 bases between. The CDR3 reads CASSLVYRGVGNTEAFF. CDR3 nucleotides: TGCGCCAGCAGCTTGGTATATCGGGGAGTGGGAAACACTGAAGCTTTCTTT.

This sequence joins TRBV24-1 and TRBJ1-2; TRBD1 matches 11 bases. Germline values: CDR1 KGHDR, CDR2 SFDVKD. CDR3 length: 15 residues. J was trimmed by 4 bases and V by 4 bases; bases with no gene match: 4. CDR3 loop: CATSDPGTGGYGYTF. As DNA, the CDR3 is TGTGCCACCAGTGACCCCGGGACAGGGGGCTATGGCTACACCTTC.

The CDR3 DNA sequence: TGTGCCAGCAGCCAAGATAGGCAGGGTTGGTATGGCTACACCTTC. Protein sequence: CASSQDRQGWYGYTF. The chain links TRBV4-2 to TRBJ1-2; D is possibly TRBD1 (5 bases). The V gene's germline CDR1 is LGHNA and CDR2 YNFKEQ. This CDR3 is built from 15 residues. Trimming cost V 0 bases and J 5 bases, with 13 bases left between them.

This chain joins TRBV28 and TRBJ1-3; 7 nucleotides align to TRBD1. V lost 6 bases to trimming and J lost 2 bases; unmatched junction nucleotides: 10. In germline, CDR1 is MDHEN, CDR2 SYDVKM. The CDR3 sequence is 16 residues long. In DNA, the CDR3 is TGTGCCAGCAGCCCAATTGAGGGGGCGCCTGGAAACACCATATATTTT. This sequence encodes CASSPIEGAPGNTIYF.

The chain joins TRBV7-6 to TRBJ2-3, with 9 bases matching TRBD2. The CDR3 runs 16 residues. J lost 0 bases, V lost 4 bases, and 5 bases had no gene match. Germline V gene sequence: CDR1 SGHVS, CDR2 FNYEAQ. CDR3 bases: TGTGCCAGCAGCTCTATAGCGGGGGCTAGCACAGATACGCAGTATTTT. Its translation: CASSSIAGASTDTQYF.

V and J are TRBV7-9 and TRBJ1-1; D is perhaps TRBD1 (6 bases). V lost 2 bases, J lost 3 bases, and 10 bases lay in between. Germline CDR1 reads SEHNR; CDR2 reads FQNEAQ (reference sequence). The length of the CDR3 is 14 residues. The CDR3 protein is CASSLLGGHTEAFF. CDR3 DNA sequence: TGTGCCAGCAGCTTACTCGGGGGGCACACTGAAGCTTTCTTT.

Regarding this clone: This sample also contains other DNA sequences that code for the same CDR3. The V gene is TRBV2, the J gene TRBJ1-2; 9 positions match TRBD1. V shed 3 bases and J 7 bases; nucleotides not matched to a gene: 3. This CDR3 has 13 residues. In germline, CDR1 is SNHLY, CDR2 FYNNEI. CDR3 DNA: TGTGCCAGCAGTGAGGGACAGGGACGTGGCTACACCTTC. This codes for CASSEGQGRGYTF.

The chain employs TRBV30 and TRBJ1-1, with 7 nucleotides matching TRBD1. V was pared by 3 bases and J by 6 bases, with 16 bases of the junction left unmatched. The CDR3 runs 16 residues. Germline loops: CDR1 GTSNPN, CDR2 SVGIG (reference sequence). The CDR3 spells CAWSLRNRGLRAEAFF. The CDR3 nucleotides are TGTGCCTGGAGCCTAAGAAACAGGGGCTTAAGGGCTGAAGCTTTCTTT.

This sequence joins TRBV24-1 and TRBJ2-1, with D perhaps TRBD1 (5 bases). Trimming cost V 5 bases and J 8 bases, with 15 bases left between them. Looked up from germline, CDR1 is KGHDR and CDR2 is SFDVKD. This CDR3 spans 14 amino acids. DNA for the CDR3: TGTGCCACCAGTGCCCCCGTAGGGGTGGATGAGCAGTTCTTC. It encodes CATSAPVGVDEQFF.

Written as DNA, the CDR3 is TGCGCCAGCAGCTTTGGTGAACGGGGGGGCCAAGAGACCCAGTACTTC. This translates into CASSFGERGGQETQYF. The rearrangement uses TRBV5-1 and TRBJ2-5, with TRBD2 matching 8 bases. CDR3 length: 16 residues. Trimming removed 2 bases from V and 1 base from J; junction bases left unmatched: 7. Germline-derived CDR1 and CDR2 are SGHRS and YFSETQ.

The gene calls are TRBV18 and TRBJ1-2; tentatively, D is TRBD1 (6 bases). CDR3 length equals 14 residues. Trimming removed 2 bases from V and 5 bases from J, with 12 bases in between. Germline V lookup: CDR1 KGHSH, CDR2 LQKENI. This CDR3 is CASSPAGRGYGYTF. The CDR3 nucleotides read TGTGCCAGCTCACCAGCTGGCAGGGGTTATGGCTACACCTTC.

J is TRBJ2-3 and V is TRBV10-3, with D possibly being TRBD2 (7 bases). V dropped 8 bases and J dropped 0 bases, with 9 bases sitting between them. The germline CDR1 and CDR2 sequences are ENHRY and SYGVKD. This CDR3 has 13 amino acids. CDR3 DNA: TGTGCCATCGCGGGGGCCAGCACAGATACGCAGTATTTT. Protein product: CAIAGASTDTQYF.

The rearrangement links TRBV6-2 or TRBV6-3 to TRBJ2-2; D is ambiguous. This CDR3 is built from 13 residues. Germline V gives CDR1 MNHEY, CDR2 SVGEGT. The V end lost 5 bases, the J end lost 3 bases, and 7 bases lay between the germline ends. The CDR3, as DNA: TGTGCCAGCAGTAGACTGCACACCGGGGAGCTGTTTTTT. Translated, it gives CASSRLHTGELFF.

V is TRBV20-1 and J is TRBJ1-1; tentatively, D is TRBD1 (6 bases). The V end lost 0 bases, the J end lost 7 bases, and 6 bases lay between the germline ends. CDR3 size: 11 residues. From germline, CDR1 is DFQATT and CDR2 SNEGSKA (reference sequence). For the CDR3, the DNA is TGCAGTGCTAGAGACAGGGGTGAAGCTTTCTTT. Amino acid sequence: CSARDRGEAFF.

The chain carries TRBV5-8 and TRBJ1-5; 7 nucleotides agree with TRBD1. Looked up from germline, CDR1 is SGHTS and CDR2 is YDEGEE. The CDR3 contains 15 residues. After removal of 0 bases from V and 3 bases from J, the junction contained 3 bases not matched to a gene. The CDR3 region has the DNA TGTGCCAGCAGCTTGGCGGGGACAGTCAATCAGCCCCAGCATTTT. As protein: CASSLAGTVNQPQHF. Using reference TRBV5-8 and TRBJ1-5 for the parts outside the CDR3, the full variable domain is EAGVTQSPTHLIKTRGQQATLRCSPISGHTSVYWYQQALGLGLQFLLWYDEGEERNRGNFPPRFSGRQFPNYSSELNVNALELEDSALYLCASSLAGTVNQPQHFGDGTRLSIL.

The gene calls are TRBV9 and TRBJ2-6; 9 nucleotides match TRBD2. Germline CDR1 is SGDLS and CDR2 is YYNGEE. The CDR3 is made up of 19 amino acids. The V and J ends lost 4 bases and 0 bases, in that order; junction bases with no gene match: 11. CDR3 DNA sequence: TGTGCCAGCAGCCCCCCAGTAGGCGGGGGGGTCTCTGGGGCCAACGTCCTGACTTTC. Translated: CASSPPVGGGVSGANVLTF.